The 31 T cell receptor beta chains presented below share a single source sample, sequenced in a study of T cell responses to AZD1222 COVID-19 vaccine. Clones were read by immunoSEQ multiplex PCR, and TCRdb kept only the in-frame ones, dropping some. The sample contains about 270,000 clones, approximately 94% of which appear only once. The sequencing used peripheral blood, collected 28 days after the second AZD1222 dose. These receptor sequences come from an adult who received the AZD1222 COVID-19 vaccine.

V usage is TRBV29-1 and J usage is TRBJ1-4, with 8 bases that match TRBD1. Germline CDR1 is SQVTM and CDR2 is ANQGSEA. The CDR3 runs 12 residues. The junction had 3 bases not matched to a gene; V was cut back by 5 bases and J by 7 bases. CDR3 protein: CSVTGTGEKLFF. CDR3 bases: TGCAGCGTTACCGGGACAGGTGAAAAACTGTTTTTT.

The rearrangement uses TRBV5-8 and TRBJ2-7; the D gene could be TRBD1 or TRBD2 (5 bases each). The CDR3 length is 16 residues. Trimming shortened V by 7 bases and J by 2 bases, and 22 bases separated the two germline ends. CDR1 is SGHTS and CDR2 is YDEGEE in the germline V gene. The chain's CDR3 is CASAWGTAVATYEQYF. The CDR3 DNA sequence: TGTGCCAGCGCCTGGGGGACCGCGGTGGCCACCTACGAGCAGTACTTC.

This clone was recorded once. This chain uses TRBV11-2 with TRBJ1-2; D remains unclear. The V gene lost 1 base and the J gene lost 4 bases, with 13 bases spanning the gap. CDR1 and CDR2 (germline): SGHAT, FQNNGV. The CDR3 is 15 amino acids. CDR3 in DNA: TGTGCCAGCAGCTTAGGGAGGGTTATCTCCTATGGCTACACCTTC. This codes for CASSLGRVISYGYTF.

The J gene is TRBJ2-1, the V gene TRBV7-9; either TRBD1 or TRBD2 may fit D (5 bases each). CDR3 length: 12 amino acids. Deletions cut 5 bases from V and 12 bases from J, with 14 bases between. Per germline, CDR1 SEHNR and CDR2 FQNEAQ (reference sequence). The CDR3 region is CASSQGTVGQFF. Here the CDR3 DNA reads TGTGCCAGCAGCCAAGGGACCGTCGGGCAGTTCTTC.

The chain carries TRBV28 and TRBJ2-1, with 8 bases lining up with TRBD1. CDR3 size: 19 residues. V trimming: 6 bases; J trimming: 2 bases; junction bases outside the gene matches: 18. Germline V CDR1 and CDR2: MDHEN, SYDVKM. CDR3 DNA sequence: TGTGCCAGCAGGACAACGGGACAGGCTAAATGGGGGCCCTACAATGAGCAGTTCTTC. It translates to CASRTTGQAKWGPYNEQFF.

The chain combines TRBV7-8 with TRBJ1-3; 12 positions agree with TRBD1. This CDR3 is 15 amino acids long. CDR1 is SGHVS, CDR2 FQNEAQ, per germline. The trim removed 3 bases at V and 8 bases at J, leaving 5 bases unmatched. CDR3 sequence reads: CASSFRDRGRDTIYF. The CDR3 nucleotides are TGTGCCAGCAGCTTTAGGGACAGGGGGCGAGACACCATATATTTT.

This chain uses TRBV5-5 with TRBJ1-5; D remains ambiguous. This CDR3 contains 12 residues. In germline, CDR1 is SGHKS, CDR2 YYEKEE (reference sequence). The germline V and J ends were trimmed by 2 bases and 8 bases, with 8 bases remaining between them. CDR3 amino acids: CASSLSGEPQHF. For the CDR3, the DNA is TGTGCCAGCAGCTTAAGCGGCGAGCCCCAGCATTTT.

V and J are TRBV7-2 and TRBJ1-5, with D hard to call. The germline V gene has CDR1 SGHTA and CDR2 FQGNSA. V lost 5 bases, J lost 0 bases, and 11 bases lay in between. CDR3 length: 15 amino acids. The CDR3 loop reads CASSRTAHSNQPQHF. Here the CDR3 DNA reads TGTGCCAGCAGCAGAACAGCACATAGCAATCAGCCCCAGCATTTT.

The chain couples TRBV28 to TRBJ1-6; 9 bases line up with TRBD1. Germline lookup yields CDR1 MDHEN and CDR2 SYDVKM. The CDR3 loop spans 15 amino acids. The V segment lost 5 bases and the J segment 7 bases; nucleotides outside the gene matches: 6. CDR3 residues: CASSPLGQGNSPLHF. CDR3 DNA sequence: TGTGCCAGCAGTCCTCTCGGACAGGGGAATTCACCCCTCCACTTT.

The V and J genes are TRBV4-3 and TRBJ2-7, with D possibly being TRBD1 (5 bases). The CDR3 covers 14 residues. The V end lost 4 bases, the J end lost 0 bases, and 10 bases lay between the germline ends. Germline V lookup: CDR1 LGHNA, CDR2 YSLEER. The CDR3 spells CASSLRQSSYEQYF. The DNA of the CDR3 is TGCGCCAGCAGCCTGCGACAGTCCTCCTACGAGCAGTACTTC.

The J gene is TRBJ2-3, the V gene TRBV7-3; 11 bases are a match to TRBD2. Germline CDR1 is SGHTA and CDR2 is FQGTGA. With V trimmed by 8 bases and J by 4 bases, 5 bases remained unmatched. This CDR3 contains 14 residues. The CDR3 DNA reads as TGTGCCAGCTCAAGTAGCGGGGGGGCAGATACGCAGTATTTT. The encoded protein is CASSSSGGADTQYF. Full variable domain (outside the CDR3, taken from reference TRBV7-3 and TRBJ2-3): GAGVSQTPSNKVTEKGKYVELRCDPISGHTALYWYRQSLGQGPEFLIYFQGTGAADDSGLPNDRFFAVRPEGSVSTLKIQRTERGDSAVYLCASSSSGGADTQYFGPGTRLTVL.

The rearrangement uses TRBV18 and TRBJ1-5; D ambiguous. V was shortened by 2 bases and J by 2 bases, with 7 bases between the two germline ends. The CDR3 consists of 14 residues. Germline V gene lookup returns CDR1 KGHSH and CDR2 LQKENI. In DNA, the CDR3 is TGTGCCAGCTCACCAGGGGTGCGCAATCAGCCCCAGCATTTT. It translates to CASSPGVRNQPQHF.

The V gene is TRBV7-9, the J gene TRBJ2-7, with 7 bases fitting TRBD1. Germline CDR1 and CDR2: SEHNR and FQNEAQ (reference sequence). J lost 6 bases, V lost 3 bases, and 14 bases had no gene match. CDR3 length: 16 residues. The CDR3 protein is CASSFKTGDSGIEQYF. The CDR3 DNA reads TGTGCCAGCAGCTTTAAAACCGGGGACAGTGGGATCGAGCAGTACTTC.

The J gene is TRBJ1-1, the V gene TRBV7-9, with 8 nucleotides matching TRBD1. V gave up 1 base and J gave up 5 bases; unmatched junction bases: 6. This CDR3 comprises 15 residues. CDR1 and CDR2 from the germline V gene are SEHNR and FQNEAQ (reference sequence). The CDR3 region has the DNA TGTGCCAGCAGCTTAGGGTCAGGGGGCGGTACTGAAGCTTTCTTT. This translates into CASSLGSGGGTEAFF.

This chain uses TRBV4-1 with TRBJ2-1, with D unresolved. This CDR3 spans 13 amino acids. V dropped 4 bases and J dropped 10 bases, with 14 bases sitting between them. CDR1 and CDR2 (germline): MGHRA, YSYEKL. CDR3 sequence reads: CASSPSIKREQFF. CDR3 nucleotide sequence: TGCGCCAGCAGCCCCAGTATAAAAAGGGAGCAGTTCTTC.

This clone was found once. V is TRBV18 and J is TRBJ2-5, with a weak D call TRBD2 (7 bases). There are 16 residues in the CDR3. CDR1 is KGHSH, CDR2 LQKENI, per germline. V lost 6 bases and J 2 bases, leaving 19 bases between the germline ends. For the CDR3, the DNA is TGTGCCAGCTCGAGACTTTCGGCGGGGGCGCAAGAGACCCAGTACTTC. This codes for CASSRLSAGAQETQYF. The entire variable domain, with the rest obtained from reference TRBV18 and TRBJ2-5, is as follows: NAGVMQNPRHLVRRRGQEARLRCSPMKGHSHVYWYRQLPEEGLKFMVYLQKENIIDESGMPKERFSAEFPKEGPSILRIQQVVRGDSAAYFCASSRLSAGAQETQYFGPGTRLLVL.

The CDR3 loop reads CASSGLGQDEQYF. Here the CDR3 DNA reads TGTGCCAGCAGTGGGCTCGGGCAGGACGAGCAGTACTTC. The chain couples TRBV25-1 to TRBJ2-7; no clear D. Germline V lookup: CDR1 MGHDK, CDR2 SYGVNS. Trimming took off 4 bases at V and 5 bases at J, with 12 bases between the two ends. This CDR3 is built from 13 residues.

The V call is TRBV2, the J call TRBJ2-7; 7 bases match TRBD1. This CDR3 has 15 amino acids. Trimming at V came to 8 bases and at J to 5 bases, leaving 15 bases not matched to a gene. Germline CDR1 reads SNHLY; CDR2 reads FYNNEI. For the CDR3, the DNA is TGTGCCAGCGGACCCGGCCACAGGGGTAGTGACGAGCAGTACTTC. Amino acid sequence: CASGPGHRGSDEQYF.

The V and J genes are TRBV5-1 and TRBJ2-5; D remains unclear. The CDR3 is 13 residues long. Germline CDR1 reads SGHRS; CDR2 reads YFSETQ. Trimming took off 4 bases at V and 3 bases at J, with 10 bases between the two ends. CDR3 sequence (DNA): TGCGCCAGCAGCCCCTCGGGCAAAGAGACCCAGTACTTC. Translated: CASSPSGKETQYF.

The CDR3 DNA is TGTGCCTGTAAAGGGTTCCGAGACGAAAAACTGTTTTTT. Residues: CACKGFRDEKLFF. This sequence joins TRBV30 and TRBJ1-4; D uncertain. There are 13 residues in the CDR3. Per the germline V gene, CDR1 is GTSNPN and CDR2 is SVGIG (reference sequence). V was clipped by 6 bases and J by 8 bases, with 16 bases between them.

The CDR3 nucleotides are TGTGCCAGCAGCCCGGGACAGCAGGTTTACAATGAGCAGTTCTTC. Its protein product is CASSPGQQVYNEQFF. The chain carries TRBV3-1 (or the pseudogene TRBV3-2) and TRBJ2-1, with 7 positions matching TRBD1. The CDR3 length is 15 residues. Germline V gene lookup returns CDR1 LGHDT and CDR2 YNNKEL (reference sequence). Trimming removed 4 bases from V and 4 bases from J; junction bases left unmatched: 7.

Here the CDR3 reads CASGGEANTEAFF. The CDR3 coding sequence is TGTGCCAGCGGAGGGGAAGCGAACACTGAAGCTTTCTTT. The gene calls are TRBV2 and TRBJ1-1; the D gene is possibly TRBD1 (5 bases). The germline CDR1 and CDR2 sequences are SNHLY and FYNNEI. V lost 8 bases and J lost 1, with 11 bases in between. This CDR3 contains 13 residues. The full variable domain, with the rest looked up from reference TRBV2 and TRBJ1-1, is EPEVTQTPSHQVTQMGQEVILRCVPISNHLYFYWYRQILGQKVEFLVSFYNNEISEKSEIFDDQFSVERPDGSNFTLKIRSTKLEDSAMYFCASGGEANTEAFFGQGTRLTVV.

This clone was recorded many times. The CDR3 DNA reads TGTGCCAGCAGCCAATCAGGACAGGGTGGAGTTTATGGCTACACCTTC. Amino acids: CASSQSGQGGVYGYTF. The genes are TRBV7-9 and TRBJ1-2, with TRBD1 matching 8 bases. With 5 bases clipped from V and 5 bases from J, the junction kept 13 bases outside the gene matches. CDR1 and CDR2 (germline): SEHNR, FQNEAQ (reference sequence). This CDR3 spans 16 amino acids.

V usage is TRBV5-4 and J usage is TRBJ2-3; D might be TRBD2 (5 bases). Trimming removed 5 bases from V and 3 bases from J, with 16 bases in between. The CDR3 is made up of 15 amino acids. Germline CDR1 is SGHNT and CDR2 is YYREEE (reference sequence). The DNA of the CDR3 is TGTGCCAGCAGTTCTCTTGAGGGCCGGACAGATACGCAGTATTTT. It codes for CASSSLEGRTDTQYF.

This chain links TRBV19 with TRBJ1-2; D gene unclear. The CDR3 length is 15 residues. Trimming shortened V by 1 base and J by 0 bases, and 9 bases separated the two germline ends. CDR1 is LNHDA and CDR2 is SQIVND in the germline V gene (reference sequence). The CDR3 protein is CASSIVREANYGYTF. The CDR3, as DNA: TGTGCCAGTAGTATAGTGCGGGAAGCTAACTATGGCTACACCTTC.

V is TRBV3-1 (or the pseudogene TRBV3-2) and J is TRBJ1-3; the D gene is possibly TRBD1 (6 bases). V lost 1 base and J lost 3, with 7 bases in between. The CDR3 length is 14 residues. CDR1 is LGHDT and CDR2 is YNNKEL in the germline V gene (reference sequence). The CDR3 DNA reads TGTGCCAGCAGCCAAGCCAGGGGTGGAAACACCATATATTTT. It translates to CASSQARGGNTIYF.

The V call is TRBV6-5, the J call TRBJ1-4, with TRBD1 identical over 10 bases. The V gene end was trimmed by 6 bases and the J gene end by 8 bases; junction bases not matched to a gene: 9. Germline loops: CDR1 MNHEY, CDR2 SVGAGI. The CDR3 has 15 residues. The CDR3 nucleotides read TGTGCCAGCAGAGGGGGGGGACAGGGGTCGGAAAAACTGTTTTTT. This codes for CASRGGGQGSEKLFF.

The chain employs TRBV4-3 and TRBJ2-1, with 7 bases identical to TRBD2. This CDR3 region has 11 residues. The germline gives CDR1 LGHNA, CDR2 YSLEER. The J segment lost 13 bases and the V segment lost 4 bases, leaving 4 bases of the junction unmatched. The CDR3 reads CASSREGHQFF. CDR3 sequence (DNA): TGCGCCAGCAGCCGGGAGGGCCACCAGTTCTTC.

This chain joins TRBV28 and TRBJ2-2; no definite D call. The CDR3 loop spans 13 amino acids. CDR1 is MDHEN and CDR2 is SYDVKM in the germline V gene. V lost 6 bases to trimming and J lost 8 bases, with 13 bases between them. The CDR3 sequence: CASRSGPIGELFF. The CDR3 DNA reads TGTGCCAGCAGGTCCGGGCCTATTGGGGAGCTGTTTTTT.

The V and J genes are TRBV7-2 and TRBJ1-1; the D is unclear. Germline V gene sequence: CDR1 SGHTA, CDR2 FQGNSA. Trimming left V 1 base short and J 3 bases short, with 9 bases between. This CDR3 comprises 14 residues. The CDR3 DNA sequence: TGTGCCAGCAGCTTAGAGGCACATTACACTGAAGCTTTCTTT. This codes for CASSLEAHYTEAFF.

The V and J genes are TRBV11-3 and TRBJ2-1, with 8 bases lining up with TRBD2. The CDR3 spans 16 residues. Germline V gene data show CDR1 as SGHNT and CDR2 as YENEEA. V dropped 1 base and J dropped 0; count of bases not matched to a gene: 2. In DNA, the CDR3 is TGTGCCAGCAGCTTAGCGGGAGGGTTCTCCTACAATGAGCAGTTCTTC. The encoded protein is CASSLAGGFSYNEQFF.